These T cell receptor beta chains were read from a single sample in a study of cytomegalovirus exposure and HLA in healthy donors. The method was immunoSEQ multiplex PCR; TCRdb's version includes in-frame clones alone and lacks a portion of them. The sample lists about 85,000 clones, roughly three quarters occurring once. Sample: PBMCs. These receptors all stem from a woman aged 50 to 65 in good health and CMV-seropositive. Each CDR3 is given with its conserved first and last residue. A D gene is named only where the DNA matches it firmly. Clone size is not always given. Where it is, it says once, few, many or a class for expanded clones.

d_gene: TRBD2
v_gene: TRBV13
j_gene: TRBJ2-3
abundance: NA
CDR3nt: TGTGCCAGCAGCTCCTGGGCGGGGGGGGTCCGCACAGATACGCAGTATTTT
CDR3aa: CASSSWAGGVRTDTQYF

d_gene: TRBD2
v_gene: TRBV2
j_gene: TRBJ2-7
abundance: NA
CDR3nt: TGTGCCAGCAGTCAGGGGCTAGCGGGGCGCGACTACGAGCAGTACTTC
CDR3aa: CASSQGLAGRDYEQYF

d_gene: TRBD1
v_gene: TRBV19
j_gene: TRBJ1-2
abundance: once
CDR3nt: TGTGCCAGTAGAGTATGGGCCCTGACAGGGAACAGTGGCTACACCTTC
CDR3aa: CASRVWALTGNSGYTF

d_gene: TRBD1
v_gene: TRBV12-5
j_gene: TRBJ2-5
abundance: NA
CDR3nt: TGTGCTAGTGGCCTCCCCCAGGGGGCCCAAGAGACCCAGTACTTC
CDR3aa: CASGLPQGAQETQYF

d_gene: TRBD1
v_gene: TRBV12-5
j_gene: TRBJ2-2
abundance: NA
CDR3nt: TGTGCTAGCTCCGGGACAGGGTTCACCGGGGAGCTGTTTTTT
CDR3aa: CASSGTGFTGELFF

d_gene: NA
v_gene: TRBV20-1
j_gene: TRBJ1-5
abundance: once
CDR3nt: TGCAGTGCTAGGGCCGGGCAGCCCCAGCATTTT
CDR3aa: CSARAGQPQHF

d_gene: TRBD2
v_gene: TRBV2
j_gene: TRBJ2-5
abundance: NA
CDR3nt: TGTGCCAGCAGTCCCGCGGGGGGGTTTGAGACCCAGTACTTC
CDR3aa: CASSPAGGFETQYF

d_gene: NA
v_gene: TRBV21-1
j_gene: TRBJ1-5
abundance: few
CDR3nt: TGTGCCAGCAGCAGGCGGGACAGGGGTAGCAATCAGCCCCAGCATTTT
CDR3aa: CASSRRDRGSNQPQHF

d_gene: TRBD2
v_gene: TRBV4-2
j_gene: TRBJ2-7
abundance: NA
CDR3nt: TGTGCCAGCAGCCAAGATCACAGCGGGGATTACGAGCAGTACTTC
CDR3aa: CASSQDHSGDYEQYF

d_gene: NA
v_gene: TRBV7-6
j_gene: TRBJ1-2
abundance: once
CDR3nt: TGTGCCAGCAGCCACTTTCCGGGACATCGTTCTAACTATGGCTACACCTTC
CDR3aa: CASSHFPGHRSNYGYTF

d_gene: NA
v_gene: TRBV9
j_gene: TRBJ2-7
abundance: NA
CDR3nt: TGTGCCAGCAGCGTAGGCAGGGTCGATAGCGAGCAGTACTTC
CDR3aa: CASSVGRVDSEQYF